This T cell receptor (beta chain) came from a study of Ad26.COV2.S vaccination and SARS-CoV-2 variants. Looking at the study overall: Administration of Ad26.COV2.S was intramuscular, either once or twice 56 days apart.

Regarding treatment: over 15 received Ad26.COV2.S at low or high dose, single or two shots; roughly five received placebo; per-sample allocation not given. Vaccine and placebo recipients were sampled on day 63 after the first injection. Of note for this clone: Its antigen is unknown.

The data were produced by immunoSEQ multiplex PCR, yet TCRdb's version contains in-frame clones alone and is incomplete. Found here are roughly 250,000 clones, about 83% of them singletons; the top ten hold about 2.8%. CDR1 and CDR2 (germline): SQVTM, ANQGSEA. This CDR3 region has 15 residues. The germline V and J ends were trimmed by 6 bases and 0 bases, with 16 bases remaining between them. Study-wide results and caveats: After vaccination, reports described spike-specific CD8+ and CD4+ T cell responses as showing substantial breadth.

The material was peripheral blood, obtained in a trial of Ad26.COV2.S vaccine versus placebo. The J gene is TRBJ2-3, the V gene TRBV29-1; D is perhaps TRBD2 (6 bases). This TCR came from a person aged 18-60 years who received the Ad26.COV2.S COVID-19 vaccine or a placebo. DNA of the CDR3: TGCAGCGTCCCCGGGTGGGGGGTTAGCACAGATACGCAGTATTTT. The encoded protein is CSVPGWGVSTDTQYF.